The next 10 T cell receptor beta chains were all read from a single sample in a study of T-cell reconstitution after alpha-beta-depleted transplantation in children. A library of TCRbeta sequences, prepared with unique molecular identifiers, was generated. TCRdb used MiXCR to reprocess the PCR reads, holding one entry per CDR3 protein. Of 100,000 or so distinct CDR3 sequences listed, roughly 7.1% are singletons. Sequenced here: PBMCs, sampled before TCRalphabeta/CD19-depleted stem cell transplant. The source of these receptors is a boy under 10 years old with acute lymphoblastic leukemia, due to receive a stem cell transplant.

This clonotype turned up a few times. J is TRBJ2-4 and V is TRBV10-3; 9 bases fit TRBD1. J gave up 8 bases and V 4 bases, and 9 bases lay outside the gene matches. The CDR3 consists of 15 residues. The V gene's germline CDR1 is ENHRY and CDR2 SYGVKD. CDR3 DNA: TGTGCCATCAGTGCAGACAGGGGGTCGGTAGACATTCAGTACTTC. Translating it yields CAISADRGSVDIQYF.

This chain joins TRBV7-2 and TRBJ1-5; D is ambiguous. The germline V and J ends were trimmed by 6 bases and 3 bases, with 9 bases remaining between them. The CDR3 is made up of 13 amino acids. The germline CDR1 and CDR2 sequences are SGHTA and FQGNSA. In DNA, the CDR3 is TGTGCCAGCAGTGGACGGATCAATCAGCCCCAGCATTTT. Its protein product is CASSGRINQPQHF.

This clonotype appeared many times. V usage is TRBV12-3 or TRBV12-4 and J usage is TRBJ1-2; TRBD1 is a possible D gene (6 bases). Trimming left V 6 bases short and J 6 bases short, with 11 bases between. The CDR3 sequence is 12 residues long. In nucleotides, the CDR3 is TGTGCCAGCAGCGTACAGGGAAATGGCTACACCTTC. This sequence encodes CASSVQGNGYTF.

The rearrangement uses TRBV20-1 and TRBJ2-7, with unresolved D. The CDR3 extends over 13 amino acids. V was cut by 3 bases and J by 0 bases, with 9 bases left in between. From germline, CDR1 is DFQATT and CDR2 SNEGSKA (reference sequence). CDR3 loop: CSASIDASYEQYF. DNA for the CDR3: TGCAGTGCTAGCATTGATGCCTCCTACGAGCAGTACTTC.

This clonotype was seen at least ten times. The chain has TRBV6-1 and TRBJ2-1; TRBD1 agrees at 11 bases. Trimming took 5 bases from V and 7 from J; bases not matched to a gene: 4. The CDR3 is 14 residues long. CDR1 is MNHNS, CDR2 SASEGT, per germline. CDR3: CASSRTGGRNEQFF. DNA for the CDR3: TGTGCCAGCAGTCGGACAGGGGGCCGGAATGAGCAGTTCTTC.

This clonotype was detected only a few times. The CDR3 DNA is TGCGCCAGCAGCCCGTTGGTAGGGGGCATTTATAGCTACACCTTC. The encoded protein is CASSPLVGGIYSYTF. V and J are TRBV5-1 and TRBJ1-2, with TRBD1 matching 7 bases. This CDR3 has 15 residues. In germline, CDR1 is SGHRS, CDR2 YFSETQ. V gave up 4 bases and J gave up 9 bases; unmatched junction bases: 15.

The table lists this clonotype with many counts. V is TRBV4-1 and J is TRBJ2-5; tentative D call: TRBD1 (6 bases). Germline values: CDR1 MGHRA, CDR2 YSYEKL. Between the trimmed V and J ends, which lost 3 bases and 5 bases, there was a span of 13 bases. The CDR3 runs to 14 residues. The chain's CDR3 is CASSQTEDSETQYF. In DNA, the CDR3 is TGCGCCAGCAGCCAGACGGAGGACAGTGAGACCCAGTACTTC.

The CDR3 nucleotides are TGTGCCAGCAGTGAATCGACAGGGGGTCAGTTCTTC. This encodes CASSESTGGQFF. The V gene is TRBV6-1, the J gene TRBJ2-1; 9 bases agree with TRBD1. The length of the CDR3 is 12 residues. The J segment lost 13 bases and the V segment lost 2 bases, leaving 3 bases of the junction unmatched. Germline V CDR1 and CDR2: MNHNS, SASEGT.

This clonotype was seen more than once but under ten times. V and J are TRBV28 and TRBJ2-5, with D unclear. This CDR3 has 13 amino acids. The germline V gene has CDR1 MDHEN and CDR2 SYDVKM. V was shortened by 3 bases and J by 0 bases, with 5 bases between the two germline ends. CDR3 coding DNA: TGTGCCAGCAGTTTTTCCAACCAAGAGACCCAGTACTTC. The encoded protein is CASSFSNQETQYF.

This clonotype was recorded at least ten times. J is TRBJ2-5 and V is TRBV5-1, with D possibly TRBD2 on 5 matching bases. The V gene lost 4 bases and the J gene lost 5 bases, with 12 bases spanning the gap. From germline, CDR1 is SGHRS and CDR2 YFSETQ. This CDR3 is built from 13 residues. The CDR3 region is CASSEPGLETQYF. CDR3 DNA: TGCGCCAGCAGCGAACCGGGGTTGGAGACCCAGTACTTC.